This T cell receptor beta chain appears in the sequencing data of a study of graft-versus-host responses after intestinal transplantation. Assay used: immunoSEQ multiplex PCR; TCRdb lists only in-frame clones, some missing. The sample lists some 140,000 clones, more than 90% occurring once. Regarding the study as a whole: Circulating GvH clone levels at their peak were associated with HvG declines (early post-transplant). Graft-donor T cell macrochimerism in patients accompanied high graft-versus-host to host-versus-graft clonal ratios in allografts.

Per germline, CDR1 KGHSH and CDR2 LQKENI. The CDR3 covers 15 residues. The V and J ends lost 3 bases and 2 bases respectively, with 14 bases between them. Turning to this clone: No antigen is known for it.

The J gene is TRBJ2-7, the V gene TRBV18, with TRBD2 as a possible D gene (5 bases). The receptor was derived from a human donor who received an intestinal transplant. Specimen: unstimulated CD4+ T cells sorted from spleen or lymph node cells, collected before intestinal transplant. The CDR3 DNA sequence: TGTGCCAGCTCACCGACCGGGGTCCCAGCCTACGAGCAGTACTTC. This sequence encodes CASSPTGVPAYEQYF.